This TCR beta chain was identified in a study of blood T cells in healthy people across ages. Then a second PCR, running roughly 7 to 11 cycles, was carried out with a sample-barcoded 5' primer and a J-beta primer mix. Using its own MiXCR run on the 5' RACE reads, TCRdb lists one record per CDR3 protein. The sample contains 1 million or so distinct CDR3 sequences, around 45% of which appear only once. Study-level results: Greater diversity and more naive CD4+ cells were seen in long-lived donors than in aged donors. Older individuals had lower TCR beta diversity per million T cells (the decline was roughly linear). Naive T cell percentage showed a strong correlation with the diversity of TCR beta.

V gave up 4 bases and J gave up 5 bases, with 12 bases separating them. There are 14 residues in the CDR3. Germline V CDR1 and CDR2: LGHNA, YNFKEQ. This clonotype was picked up a small number of times. No antigen is known for it. Each sample gave at least 7 million isolated PBMCs. This clonotype was sampled from a woman aged 55-70 years in good health. The V call is TRBV4-2, the J call TRBJ2-1; a weak D match, TRBD2 (5 bases). Source material: blood. In nucleotides, the CDR3 is TGTGCCAGCAGCCCAATTTACGGGGACAATGAGCAGTTCTTC. Amino acid sequence: CASSPIYGDNEQFF.